Listed below are T cell receptor beta chains from one sample, sequenced in a study of T-cell memory formation after mild COVID-19. MiXCR was run by TCRdb on the 5' RACE reads, yielding one entry per CDR3 protein. The data contain about 260,000 distinct CDR3 sequences, approximately 15% of them singletons. The sample taken for sequencing was PBMCs or a T cell subset sorted from them (not recorded which). These receptor sequences come from a man in his late teens or twenties who had mild COVID-19 (a few samples of this study predate the infection). Cell type and time point are not known. The CDR3 runs from the conserved cysteine through the conserved F or W. Each record gives: clone size, V gene, D gene, J gene, CDR3 length, CDR3 DNA, CDR3 protein. D genes are given only for firm matches. Clone sizes are given selectively: once, few, many, or a class where the clone is expanded.

abundance: NA; v_gene: TRBV5-1; d_gene: NA; j_gene: TRBJ2-7; len: 17; CDR3nt: TGCGCCAGCAGCCCGTTCCTAAGACAGGCGCGCACCTACGAGCAGTACTTC; CDR3aa: CASSPFLRQARTYEQYF
abundance: NA; v_gene: TRBV15; d_gene: NA; j_gene: TRBJ2-2; len: 12; CDR3nt: TGTGCCACCAGCTGGGGTGCGGGGGAGCTGTTTTTT; CDR3aa: CATSWGAGELFF
abundance: NA; v_gene: TRBV11-3; d_gene: NA; j_gene: TRBJ2-1; len: 13; CDR3nt: TGTGCCAGCAGCTTAGATCAGGTGGCCGAGCAGTTCTTC; CDR3aa: CASSLDQVAEQFF
abundance: NA; v_gene: TRBV6-2/TRBV6-3; d_gene: NA; j_gene: TRBJ2-3; len: 13; CDR3nt: TGTGCCAGCACAGGGGGGGCACAAGATACGCAGTATTTT; CDR3aa: CASTGGAQDTQYF
abundance: few; v_gene: TRBV3-1; d_gene: NA; j_gene: TRBJ1-2; len: 16; CDR3nt: TGTGCCAGCAGCCAAGGGCCCCGGGACGGATTCTATGGCTACACCTTC; CDR3aa: CASSQGPRDGFYGYTF
abundance: few; v_gene: TRBV10-3; d_gene: TRBD1; j_gene: TRBJ1-2; len: 14; CDR3nt: TGTGCCATCAGTGTGACAGGGCAGGACTATGGCTACACCTTC; CDR3aa: CAISVTGQDYGYTF
abundance: NA; v_gene: TRBV4-3; d_gene: TRBD2; j_gene: TRBJ2-1; len: 16; CDR3nt: TGCGCCAGCAGCCAAGTTCCTAGCGGGGGGGTAATTGAGCAGTTCTTC; CDR3aa: CASSQVPSGGVIEQFF
abundance: NA; v_gene: TRBV5-1; d_gene: TRBD1; j_gene: TRBJ1-1; len: 14; CDR3nt: TGCGCCAGCAGCTTGGCACAGGGGACTACTGAAGCTTTCTTT; CDR3aa: CASSLAQGTTEAFF
abundance: NA; v_gene: TRBV6-5; d_gene: NA; j_gene: TRBJ1-5; len: 15; CDR3nt: TGTGCCAGCAGTTACTCGAGGCAGGGCGATCAGCCCCAGCATTTT; CDR3aa: CASSYSRQGDQPQHF
abundance: few; v_gene: TRBV9; d_gene: NA; j_gene: TRBJ2-1; len: 14; CDR3nt: TGTGCCAGCAGCGTAGGCGGCGCCTCAAATGAGCAGTTCTTC; CDR3aa: CASSVGGASNEQFF
abundance: NA; v_gene: TRBV12-3/TRBV12-4; d_gene: NA; j_gene: TRBJ2-3; len: 15; CDR3nt: TGTGCCAGCAGTTTAACCACTGGGAGCACAGATACGCAGTATTTT; CDR3aa: CASSLTTGSTDTQYF
abundance: NA; v_gene: TRBV7-2; d_gene: TRBD1; j_gene: TRBJ2-5; len: 14; CDR3nt: TGTGCCAGCAGCACCCAGACAGGGTCAGAGACCCAGTACTTC; CDR3aa: CASSTQTGSETQYF
abundance: NA; v_gene: TRBV6-2/TRBV6-3; d_gene: NA; j_gene: TRBJ1-4; len: 15; CDR3nt: TGTGCCAGCAGTTACTCCCCGGACGGGGACGGAAAACTGTTTTTT; CDR3aa: CASSYSPDGDGKLFF
abundance: NA; v_gene: TRBV20-1; d_gene: TRBD1; j_gene: TRBJ2-3; len: 13; CDR3nt: TGCAGTGCTTACAGGGGGCAGACAGATACGCAGTATTTT; CDR3aa: CSAYRGQTDTQYF
abundance: NA; v_gene: TRBV15; d_gene: NA; j_gene: TRBJ2-3; len: 16; CDR3nt: TGTGCCACCAGCAGAGATCCGCAGGGTTTCACAGATACGCAGTATTTT; CDR3aa: CATSRDPQGFTDTQYF
abundance: NA; v_gene: TRBV7-9; d_gene: TRBD2; j_gene: TRBJ2-5; len: 13; CDR3nt: TGTGCCAGCAGCTGGGGGGGGGAGGAGACCCAGTACTTC; CDR3aa: CASSWGGEETQYF
abundance: NA; v_gene: TRBV6-5; d_gene: NA; j_gene: TRBJ1-6; len: 15; CDR3nt: TGTGCCAGCAGTTACTCGGCACTGGGTAATTCACCCCTCCACTTT; CDR3aa: CASSYSALGNSPLHF
abundance: few; v_gene: TRBV5-1; d_gene: NA; j_gene: TRBJ2-6; len: 14; CDR3nt: TGCGCCAGCAGCTTTGGGGCTGGGGCCAACGTCCTGACTTTC; CDR3aa: CASSFGAGANVLTF
abundance: NA; v_gene: TRBV6-4; d_gene: NA; j_gene: TRBJ2-3; len: 14; CDR3nt: TGTGCCAGCAGTCCGATGGGGGGCACAGATACGCAGTATTTT; CDR3aa: CASSPMGGTDTQYF
abundance: NA; v_gene: TRBV2; d_gene: TRBD1; j_gene: TRBJ1-2; len: 15; CDR3nt: TGTGCCAGCAGGTCGGACATTGACAGGGTATATGGCTACACCTTC; CDR3aa: CASRSDIDRVYGYTF
abundance: NA; v_gene: TRBV5-4; d_gene: NA; j_gene: TRBJ1-1; len: 14; CDR3nt: TGTGCCAGCAGCTTGGAACCGATGAACACTGAAGCTTTCTTT; CDR3aa: CASSLEPMNTEAFF
abundance: NA; v_gene: TRBV7-6; d_gene: NA; j_gene: TRBJ2-2; len: 15; CDR3nt: TGTGCCAGCAGCTTAGTGTCTCCTCCAGCCGGGGAGCTGTTTTTT; CDR3aa: CASSLVSPPAGELFF
abundance: NA; v_gene: TRBV12-3/TRBV12-4; d_gene: NA; j_gene: TRBJ2-6; len: 16; CDR3nt: TGTGCCAGCAGACGGGGAATAGGGGCTGGGGCCAACGTCCTGACTTTC; CDR3aa: CASRRGIGAGANVLTF
abundance: few; v_gene: TRBV5-1; d_gene: NA; j_gene: TRBJ1-1; len: 14; CDR3nt: TGCGCCAGCAGCTTGGGACCCGGGAACACTGAAGCTTTCTTT; CDR3aa: CASSLGPGNTEAFF
abundance: NA; v_gene: TRBV4-3; d_gene: TRBD1; j_gene: TRBJ2-7; len: 15; CDR3nt: TGCGCCAGCAGCCAACTTGGGACAGGGGTTAACGAGCAGTACTTC; CDR3aa: CASSQLGTGVNEQYF
abundance: few; v_gene: TRBV7-8; d_gene: NA; j_gene: TRBJ2-1; len: 15; CDR3nt: TGTGCCAGCAGCTTCCGTCCGGGAAGAACCAATGAGCAGTTCTTC; CDR3aa: CASSFRPGRTNEQFF
abundance: few; v_gene: TRBV7-2; d_gene: NA; j_gene: TRBJ1-6; len: 14; CDR3nt: TGTGCCAGCAGCTTTACAAGGGTTAGTTCACCCCTCCACTTT; CDR3aa: CASSFTRVSSPLHF
abundance: NA; v_gene: TRBV7-3; d_gene: TRBD2; j_gene: TRBJ2-5; len: 17; CDR3nt: TGTGCCAGCAGCTCCGGCCTTCTAGCGGGGGGGCAAGAGACCCAGTACTTC; CDR3aa: CASSSGLLAGGQETQYF
abundance: few; v_gene: TRBV19; d_gene: TRBD1; j_gene: TRBJ2-7; len: 17; CDR3nt: TGTGCCAGTAGTGCCCACGACCCGGACAGGGGGCCCTACGAGCAGTACTTC; CDR3aa: CASSAHDPDRGPYEQYF
abundance: few; v_gene: TRBV5-1; d_gene: NA; j_gene: TRBJ1-4; len: 14; CDR3nt: TGCGCCAGCAAACCCGGGCTGCGGGTTGAAAAACTGTTTTTT; CDR3aa: CASKPGLRVEKLFF
abundance: NA; v_gene: TRBV9; d_gene: NA; j_gene: TRBJ2-5; len: 15; CDR3nt: TGTGCCAGCAGCGCCTCGGGGTCGGGCCAAGAGACCCAGTACTTC; CDR3aa: CASSASGSGQETQYF
abundance: many; v_gene: TRBV7-6; d_gene: TRBD1; j_gene: TRBJ1-5; len: 14; CDR3nt: TGTGCCAGCAGCCCGGGGACAGGCAATCAGCCCCAGCATTTT; CDR3aa: CASSPGTGNQPQHF
abundance: few; v_gene: TRBV6-5; d_gene: NA; j_gene: TRBJ1-1; len: 13; CDR3nt: TGTGCCAGCAGTTACATGATGAACACTGAAGCTTTCTTT; CDR3aa: CASSYMMNTEAFF
abundance: many; v_gene: TRBV7-2; d_gene: NA; j_gene: TRBJ1-2; len: 15; CDR3nt: TGTGCCAGCAGCAGGTTATTGTCAGCCGAGGGGGGCTACACCTTC; CDR3aa: CASSRLLSAEGGYTF
abundance: NA; v_gene: TRBV7-3; d_gene: NA; j_gene: TRBJ2-5; len: 16; CDR3nt: TGTGCCAGCAGCCAATCCGGACAGGCGGGACAAGAGACCCAGTACTTC; CDR3aa: CASSQSGQAGQETQYF
abundance: NA; v_gene: TRBV12-3/TRBV12-4; d_gene: NA; j_gene: TRBJ1-1; len: 14; CDR3nt: TGTGCCAGCAGTCGCACAGGGTTGGACACTGAAGCTTTCTTT; CDR3aa: CASSRTGLDTEAFF
abundance: few; v_gene: TRBV4-1; d_gene: NA; j_gene: TRBJ2-1; len: 17; CDR3nt: TGCGCCAGCAGCCAAGGGCACGGAGGGGCCTCCTACAATGAGCAGTTCTTC; CDR3aa: CASSQGHGGASYNEQFF
abundance: few; v_gene: TRBV7-9; d_gene: NA; j_gene: TRBJ1-1; len: 14; CDR3nt: TGTGCCAGCAGCTTAGACGGCGGGGGAACTGAAGCTTTCTTT; CDR3aa: CASSLDGGGTEAFF
abundance: NA; v_gene: TRBV27; d_gene: TRBD2; j_gene: TRBJ2-5; len: 15; CDR3nt: TGTGCCAGCAATCAATATAGCGGGGGCCAAGAGACCCAGTACTTC; CDR3aa: CASNQYSGGQETQYF
abundance: NA; v_gene: TRBV7-9; d_gene: NA; j_gene: TRBJ2-1; len: 18; CDR3nt: TGTGCCAGCAGCCCCCCGGCTTTCGGGGGAACCCGATACAATGAGCAGTTCTTC; CDR3aa: CASSPPAFGGTRYNEQFF
abundance: few; v_gene: TRBV6-2/TRBV6-3; d_gene: NA; j_gene: TRBJ2-4; len: 15; CDR3nt: TGTGCCAGCAGTCTATCTATGCTAGCCAAAAACATTCAGTACTTC; CDR3aa: CASSLSMLAKNIQYF
abundance: NA; v_gene: TRBV10-3; d_gene: TRBD1; j_gene: TRBJ1-1; len: 12; CDR3nt: TGTGCCATCAGAACAGGGGACACTGAAGCTTTCTTT; CDR3aa: CAIRTGDTEAFF
abundance: many; v_gene: TRBV14; d_gene: NA; j_gene: TRBJ2-7; len: 13; CDR3nt: TGTGCCAGCAGCCAAGCCCGGGGCTACGAGCAGTACTTC; CDR3aa: CASSQARGYEQYF
abundance: NA; v_gene: TRBV6-6; d_gene: NA; j_gene: TRBJ1-4; len: 13; CDR3nt: TGTGCCAGCAAAAGGGTAGAAAGTGAAAAACTGTTTTTT; CDR3aa: CASKRVESEKLFF
abundance: few; v_gene: TRBV5-8; d_gene: NA; j_gene: TRBJ2-3; len: 13; CDR3nt: TGTGCCAGCAGCCCGAGCTCTGGGAGTACGCAGTATTTT; CDR3aa: CASSPSSGSTQYF
abundance: few; v_gene: TRBV7-2; d_gene: NA; j_gene: TRBJ1-2; len: 14; CDR3nt: TGTGCCAGCAAGGCGTCGACGGTTAACTATGGCTACACCTTC; CDR3aa: CASKASTVNYGYTF
abundance: many; v_gene: TRBV5-1; d_gene: NA; j_gene: TRBJ1-1; len: 12; CDR3nt: TGCGCCAGTTCGACCGTGAACACTGAAGCTTTCTTT; CDR3aa: CASSTVNTEAFF
abundance: few; v_gene: TRBV6-5; d_gene: TRBD1; j_gene: TRBJ1-6; len: 15; CDR3nt: TGTGCCAGCAGCCTTACACAGGGGCTAGTATCACCCCTCCACTTT; CDR3aa: CASSLTQGLVSPLHF
abundance: NA; v_gene: TRBV13; d_gene: NA; j_gene: TRBJ2-3; len: 16; CDR3nt: TGTGCCAGCAGCTCCCCCGGGCGGGGCGGCACAGATACGCAGTATTTT; CDR3aa: CASSSPGRGGTDTQYF
abundance: many; v_gene: TRBV7-9; d_gene: TRBD2; j_gene: TRBJ2-7; len: 17; CDR3nt: TGTGCCAGCAGCCCGGGAAGTAGCGGGCTGCCCGGGCACGAGCAGTACTTC; CDR3aa: CASSPGSSGLPGHEQYF
abundance: few; v_gene: TRBV5-1; d_gene: TRBD2; j_gene: TRBJ2-1; len: 15; CDR3nt: TGCGCCAGCAGTTTACTCGGGACTAGCACTCATGAGCAGTTCTTC; CDR3aa: CASSLLGTSTHEQFF
abundance: few; v_gene: TRBV9; d_gene: NA; j_gene: TRBJ2-1; len: 13; CDR3nt: TGTGCCAGCAGCGTAGGTGGATCCAATGAGCAGTTCTTC; CDR3aa: CASSVGGSNEQFF
abundance: few; v_gene: TRBV24-1; d_gene: NA; j_gene: TRBJ1-6; len: 13; CDR3nt: TGTGCCGTCATACAGGGTGGAAATTCACCCCTCCACTTT; CDR3aa: CAVIQGGNSPLHF
abundance: few; v_gene: TRBV9; d_gene: NA; j_gene: TRBJ2-1; len: 15; CDR3nt: TGTGCCAGCAGCAAATCGGGACTGCCCGACAATGAGCAGTTCTTC; CDR3aa: CASSKSGLPDNEQFF
abundance: few; v_gene: TRBV7-2; d_gene: NA; j_gene: TRBJ2-4; len: 17; CDR3nt: TGTGCCAGCAGCTTCTGGCTGGGCCAGGGCTGGAAAAACATTCAGTACTTC; CDR3aa: CASSFWLGQGWKNIQYF
abundance: NA; v_gene: TRBV28; d_gene: NA; j_gene: TRBJ1-6; len: 15; CDR3nt: TGTGCCAGCAGTTTACGGCAGGCTTATAATTCACCCCTCCACTTT; CDR3aa: CASSLRQAYNSPLHF
abundance: NA; v_gene: TRBV7-2; d_gene: TRBD1; j_gene: TRBJ1-2; len: 15; CDR3nt: TGTGCCAGCAGCCTGGTGGGACAGGGGGCAGGTGGCTACACCTTC; CDR3aa: CASSLVGQGAGGYTF
abundance: NA; v_gene: TRBV4-3; d_gene: NA; j_gene: TRBJ2-2; len: 16; CDR3nt: TGCGCCAGCAGCGGACGAACCTATCCCGCTTCCGGGGAGCTGTTTTTT; CDR3aa: CASSGRTYPASGELFF
abundance: many; v_gene: TRBV5-5; d_gene: NA; j_gene: TRBJ2-1; len: 15; CDR3nt: TGTGCCAGCAGCCAGGGCCCCTCAAGCGGCAATGAGCAGTTCTTC; CDR3aa: CASSQGPSSGNEQFF